Each of the 21 T cell receptor beta chains below was sequenced from the same sample in a study of cytomegalovirus exposure and HLA in healthy donors. This table comes from immunoSEQ multiplex PCR, and its TCRdb copy is limited to in-frame clones, with some not included. The sample has hundreds of thousands of clones, approximately 83% seen once. Sequenced material: PBMCs. These receptors all stem from a woman in her twenties or thirties in good health and CMV-seropositive.

This chain connects TRBV2 to TRBJ1-4; D possibly corresponds to TRBD1 (6 bases). Germline-derived CDR1 and CDR2 are SNHLY and FYNNEI. V gave up 6 bases and J gave up 2 bases, with 10 bases separating them. This CDR3 spans 14 amino acids. The CDR3 loop is CASRGAVTNEKLFF. The DNA of the CDR3 is TGTGCCAGCAGGGGGGCGGTTACTAATGAAAAACTGTTTTTT.

The gene calls are TRBV18 and TRBJ1-4; tentative D call: TRBD1 (6 bases). Germline loops: CDR1 KGHSH, CDR2 LQKENI. Trimming took off 9 bases at V and 4 bases at J, with 12 bases between the two ends. CDR3 size: 13 residues. CDR3 loop: CASSEGGNEKLFF. The CDR3 bases are TGTGCCAGTTCAGAAGGGGGTAATGAAAAACTGTTTTTT.

The chain uses TRBV19 and TRBJ2-7; D gene ambiguous. The CDR3 extends over 15 amino acids. Trimming took off 5 bases at V and 2 bases at J, with 16 bases between the two ends. Per germline, CDR1 LNHDA and CDR2 SQIVND (reference sequence). The CDR3 here is CASSYKEATTYEQYF. CDR3 coding DNA: TGTGCCAGTAGTTACAAAGAGGCCACGACCTACGAGCAGTACTTC.

The chain employs TRBV5-1 and TRBJ1-2; tentatively, D is TRBD1 (5 bases). Deletions cut 0 bases from V and 8 bases from J, with 29 bases between. The CDR3 totals 19 residues. Per germline, CDR1 SGHRS and CDR2 YFSETQ. In DNA, the CDR3 is TGCGCCAGCAGCTTGGGAACGGTCGGGACTGGCCGAGGCCTGTGGGGCTACACCTTC. The encoded protein is CASSLGTVGTGRGLWGYTF.

The gene calls are TRBV5-1 and TRBJ2-1; D gene unclear. The CDR3 has 11 residues. V lost 5 bases, J lost 8 bases, and 8 bases lay in between. Germline V CDR1 and CDR2: SGHRS, YFSETQ. The CDR3 sequence: CASRNADEQFF. As DNA, the CDR3 is TGCGCCAGCAGGAATGCGGATGAGCAGTTCTTC. The whole variable domain, filled in from reference TRBV5-1 and TRBJ2-1, reads KAGVTQTPRYLIKTRGQQVTLSCSPISGHRSVSWYQQTPGQGLQFLFEYFSETQRNKGNFPGRFSGRQFSNSRSEMNVSTLELGDSALYLCASRNADEQFFGPGTRLTVL.

The V and J genes are TRBV4-1 and TRBJ2-5; tentatively, D is TRBD2 (6 bases). The CDR3 consists of 15 residues. The germline V gene has CDR1 MGHRA and CDR2 YSYEKL. V shed 1 base and J shed 5 bases, with 14 bases lying between them. CDR3 in DNA: TGCGCCAGCAGCCAAGGAATTGGGGAGGTGGAGACCCAGTACTTC. Encoded protein: CASSQGIGEVETQYF.

This clone showed up just once. The chain couples TRBV28 to TRBJ2-5, with TRBD2 identical over 9 bases. Germline-derived CDR1 and CDR2 are MDHEN and SYDVKM. With V trimmed by 6 bases and J by 4 bases, 18 bases remained unmatched. The CDR3 covers 18 residues. The CDR3 DNA reads as TGTGCCAGCAGCTCTACCGGGACTAGCCAAGCCTCGGTAGAGACCCAGTACTTC. Its translation is CASSSTGTSQASVETQYF.

This sequence joins TRBV18 and TRBJ2-7; the match to TRBD1 covers 8 bases. This CDR3 region has 14 residues. CDR1 KGHSH and CDR2 LQKENI come from the germline V gene. Unmatched junction bases numbered 1, after V lost 1 base and J lost 2 bases. The CDR3 loop is CASSPQQGAYEQYF. The CDR3 nucleotides are TGTGCCAGCTCACCACAACAGGGGGCCTACGAGCAGTACTTC.

The genes are TRBV30 and TRBJ1-4, with D possibly TRBD1 on 6 matching bases. V lost 3 bases and J lost 4, with 15 bases in between. This CDR3 region has 15 residues. The germline V gene has CDR1 GTSNPN and CDR2 SVGIG (reference sequence). CDR3 nucleotide sequence: TGTGCCTGGAGAGGATTTACAGGGATTAATGAAAAACTGTTTTTT. It translates to CAWRGFTGINEKLFF.

The chain has TRBV12-2 and TRBJ1-2; the table calls TRBD1, which could not be checked here. TRBV12-2 corresponds to a pseudogene. The CDR3 spans 15 residues. CDR3 sequence reads: CASRLHRDRNYGYTF. In DNA, the CDR3 is TGTGCAAGTCGCCTACACCGGGACAGGAACTATGGCTACACCTTC.

The rearrangement links TRBV27 to TRBJ2-3; a weak D match, TRBD1 (6 bases). In germline, CDR1 is MNHEY, CDR2 SMNVEV (reference sequence). The CDR3 runs to 13 residues. V was shortened by 8 bases and J by 2 bases, with 11 bases between the two germline ends. The CDR3: CASGKGDTDTQYF. The CDR3 DNA reads TGTGCCAGCGGGAAGGGGGACACAGATACGCAGTATTTT.

In this sample, this clone turned up a few times. This chain links TRBV28 with TRBJ1-5, with D possibly matching TRBD1 (5 bases). This CDR3 is built from 13 residues. Germline lookup yields CDR1 MDHEN and CDR2 SYDVKM. Trimming removed 6 bases at V and 3 bases at J, with 9 bases between. This chain's CDR3 is CASSEGFNQPQHF. CDR3 DNA: TGTGCCAGCAGCGAGGGGTTCAATCAGCCCCAGCATTTT.

This clone was detected only a few times. V is TRBV5-1 and J is TRBJ1-2; D not certain. The CDR3 has 14 amino acids. Germline loops: CDR1 SGHRS, CDR2 YFSETQ. V lost 1 base and J lost 3, with 10 bases in between. This CDR3 is CASSLRQDHYGYTF. CDR3 DNA: TGCGCCAGCAGCTTGCGGCAGGACCACTATGGCTACACCTTC.

This chain joins TRBV30 and TRBJ2-1, with a tentative D call TRBD1 (6 bases). V was shortened by 0 bases and J by 9 bases, with 12 bases between the two germline ends. Germline CDR1 is GTSNPN and CDR2 is SVGIG (reference sequence). This CDR3 has 13 residues. CDR3 coding DNA: TGTGCCTGGAGTGTACTTATAGGGGGTGAGCAGTTCTTC. Its translation: CAWSVLIGGEQFF.

This chain links TRBV27 with TRBJ1-1; D not resolved. V lost 3 bases, J lost 3 bases, and 11 bases lay in between. The CDR3 contains 14 residues. The germline V gene encodes CDR1 MNHEY and CDR2 SMNVEV (reference sequence). CDR3 protein: CASSFAWSYTEAFF. The DNA for the CDR3 is TGTGCCAGCAGTTTTGCTTGGTCTTACACTGAAGCTTTCTTT.

This clone has a handful of counts. The chain carries TRBV18 and TRBJ2-1; 14 nucleotides match TRBD2. V was clipped by 2 bases and J by 9 bases; unmatched bases: 3. This CDR3 has 15 amino acids. The germline gives CDR1 KGHSH, CDR2 LQKENI. CDR3 region: CASSPGTSGSGEQFF. Here the CDR3 DNA reads TGTGCCAGCTCACCAGGGACTAGCGGGAGTGGTGAGCAGTTCTTC.

V and J are TRBV30 and TRBJ2-1; the D is unclear. Trimming left V 2 bases short and J 3 bases short, with 5 bases between. CDR1 is GTSNPN, CDR2 SVGIG, per germline (reference sequence). The CDR3 extends over 12 amino acids. In DNA, the CDR3 is TGTGCCTGGAGTTCCGTCTACAATGAGCAGTTCTTC. It yields the protein CAWSSVYNEQFF.

J is TRBJ1-1 and V is TRBV7-9; no firm D call. The V and J ends lost 1 base and 6 bases respectively, with 12 bases between them. CDR1 is SEHNR, CDR2 FQNEAQ, per germline (reference sequence). The CDR3 is made up of 14 amino acids. The CDR3, as DNA: TGTGCCAGCAGCTTAGACCCGGCAGTCGCTGAAGCTTTCTTT. Protein: CASSLDPAVAEAFF.

The V and J genes are TRBV18 and TRBJ2-1; 7 bases align to TRBD2. V shed 3 bases, J shed 8 bases, and the junction held 10 bases outside the gene matches. This CDR3 comprises 15 residues. CDR1 and CDR2 from the germline V gene are KGHSH and LQKENI. The CDR3 DNA follows: TGTGCCAGCTCACCCATTCAAGGTGCGGGGGATGAGCAGTTCTTC. Translating it yields CASSPIQGAGDEQFF.

The gene calls are TRBV30 and TRBJ1-3; D may be TRBD1 (5 bases). The V end lost 8 bases, the J end lost 0 bases, and 8 bases lay between the germline ends. Germline CDR1 and CDR2: GTSNPN and SVGIG (reference sequence). CDR3 length: 12 residues. CDR3 sequence: CAGTPSGNTIYF. The CDR3 bases are TGTGCCGGGACGCCCTCTGGAAACACCATATATTTT.

The CDR3, as DNA: TGCGCCAGCAGCCCGGGACAGGGAGCAACTAATGAAAAACTGTTTTTT. Residues: CASSPGQGATNEKLFF. The chain combines TRBV5-1 with TRBJ1-4; 9 positions agree with TRBD1. The CDR3 is made up of 16 amino acids. Unmatched junction bases numbered 4, after V lost 4 bases and J lost 0 bases. The germline V gene encodes CDR1 SGHRS and CDR2 YFSETQ. Drawing the rest from reference TRBV5-1 and TRBJ1-4, the complete variable domain is KAGVTQTPRYLIKTRGQQVTLSCSPISGHRSVSWYQQTPGQGLQFLFEYFSETQRNKGNFPGRFSGRQFSNSRSEMNVSTLELGDSALYLCASSPGQGATNEKLFFGSGTQLSVL.